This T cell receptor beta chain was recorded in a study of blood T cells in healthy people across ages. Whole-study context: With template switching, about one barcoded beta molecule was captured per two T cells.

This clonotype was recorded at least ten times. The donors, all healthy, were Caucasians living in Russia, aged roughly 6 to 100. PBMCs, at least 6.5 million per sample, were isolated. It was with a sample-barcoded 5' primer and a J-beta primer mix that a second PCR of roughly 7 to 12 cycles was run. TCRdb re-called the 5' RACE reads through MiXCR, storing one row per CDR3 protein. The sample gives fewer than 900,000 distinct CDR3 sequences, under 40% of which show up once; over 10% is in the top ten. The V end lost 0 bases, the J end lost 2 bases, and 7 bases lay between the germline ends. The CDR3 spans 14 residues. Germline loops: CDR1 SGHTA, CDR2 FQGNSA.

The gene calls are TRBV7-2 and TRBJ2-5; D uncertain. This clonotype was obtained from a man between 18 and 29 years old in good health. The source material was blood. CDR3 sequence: CASSLAGRQETQYF. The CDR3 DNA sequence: TGTGCCAGCAGCTTAGCAGGTCGGCAAGAGACCCAGTACTTC.